This T cell receptor (beta chain) derives from a study of identifying expanded T cells in peripheral blood. Collection occurred without any documented infections or immune events in donors. About this clone itself: Its antigen is not known.

V dropped 3 bases and J dropped 0 bases, with 12 bases sitting between them. The CDR3 consists of 16 residues. Germline values: CDR1 MNHEY, CDR2 SVGAGI. Study results and caveats: Differentially abundant clones: roughly 1.2 between replicates, roughly 16 at two to three weeks, over 18 at four.

Data came from immunoSEQ multiplex PCR; TCRdb stores just in-frame clones and leaves some out. The sample yields about 100,000 clones, over 75% seen once. Sequences were obtained from blood. The chain employs TRBV6-5 and TRBJ1-3, with a possible D match to TRBD1 (6 bases). The sequence derives from a person aged 18 to 75 in good health. As DNA, the CDR3 is TGTGCCAGCAGTTATTTCCCGGACAGCTCTGGAAACACCATATATTTT. Its protein product is CASSYFPDSSGNTIYF.